Presented here are 15 T cell receptor beta chains from one specimen sequenced in a study of blood T cell repertoires in COVID-19. The data were produced by immunoSEQ multiplex PCR, yet TCRdb's version contains in-frame clones alone and is incomplete. This table has about 200,000 clones, 70% to 85% appearing once. Input material: peripheral blood. All receptors come from a human donor in a cohort sampled during active COVID-19.

The gene calls are TRBV5-1 and TRBJ1-2; tentatively, D is TRBD1 (5 bases). Per germline, CDR1 SGHRS and CDR2 YFSETQ. This CDR3 spans 16 amino acids. V gave up 0 bases and J gave up 4 bases, with 16 bases separating them. The CDR3 bases are TGCGCCAGCAGCTTGGATGGCGGGAGGGGAGTCTATGGCTACACCTTC. This sequence encodes CASSLDGGRGVYGYTF.

This clone has a single count. The rearrangement uses TRBV7-9 and TRBJ2-2, with TRBD2 matching over 13 bases. V gave up 0 bases and J gave up 2 bases; unmatched junction bases: 0. The length of the CDR3 is 17 residues. The germline gives CDR1 SEHNR, CDR2 FQNEAQ (reference sequence). CDR3 sequence: CASSLAGLAGNTGELFF. The CDR3 DNA is TGTGCCAGCAGCTTAGCGGGACTAGCGGGAAACACCGGGGAGCTGTTTTTT.

J is TRBJ2-1 and V is TRBV7-8; 12 nucleotides match TRBD2. Germline trimming cut 5 bases from V and 10 bases from J; bases unmatched to any gene: 21. Germline CDR1 SGHVS, CDR2 FQNEAQ. This CDR3 spans 19 amino acids. The CDR3 DNA follows: TGTGCCAGCAGCCCAAGAGGACTAGCGGGACTTCGAGGGATTGGAGAGCAGTTCTTC. Translation gives CASSPRGLAGLRGIGEQFF. The entire variable domain, with the rest obtained from reference TRBV7-8 and TRBJ2-1, is as follows: GAGVSQSPRYKVAKRGQDVALRCDPISGHVSLFWYQQALGQGPEFLTYFQNEAQLDKSGLPSDRFFAERPEGSVSTLKIQRTQQEDSAVYLCASSPRGLAGLRGIGEQFFGPGTRLTVL.

The chain combines TRBV7-9 with TRBJ2-7; 11 bases map to TRBD2. V trimming: 5 bases; J trimming: 5 bases; junction bases outside the gene matches: 8. The germline CDR1 and CDR2 sequences are SEHNR and FQNEAQ (reference sequence). The CDR3 covers 15 residues. CDR3 DNA sequence: TGTGCCAGCAGCCTTCTAGCGGGAGGACTCCACGAGCAGTACTTC. This codes for CASSLLAGGLHEQYF.

The chain employs TRBV10-2 and TRBJ2-7, with D perhaps matching TRBD1 (6 bases). V shed 1 base and J shed 4 bases, with 11 bases lying between them. In germline, CDR1 is WSHSY, CDR2 SAAADI. There are 14 residues in the CDR3. CDR3 DNA sequence: TGCGCCAGCAGTGAGTTTCTCAGGGGTTACGAGCAGTACTTC. It translates to CASSEFLRGYEQYF.

This chain joins TRBV6-5 and TRBJ1-4; 7 bases agree with TRBD1. The CDR3 has 16 residues. CDR1 is MNHEY and CDR2 is SVGAGI in the germline V gene. J was trimmed by 8 bases and V by 4 bases; bases with no gene match: 13. The CDR3 region has the DNA TGTGCCAGCAGTTCCCACAGGGGCCGCATATCCGAAAAACTGTTTTTT. This encodes CASSSHRGRISEKLFF.

The rearrangement links TRBV5-1 to TRBJ2-5; TRBD2 aligns across 12 bases. Germline V gene sequence: CDR1 SGHRS, CDR2 YFSETQ. Unmatched junction bases numbered 2, after V lost 0 bases and J lost 5 bases. The CDR3 runs to 15 residues. CDR3 bases: TGCGCCAGCAGCTTGGACACTAGCGGGGGGGAGACCCAGTACTTC. This translates into CASSLDTSGGETQYF.

Relative to its sample, this clone is medium-sized. The V gene is TRBV21-1, the J gene TRBJ2-7; the table's D call of TRBD2 was not tested on the DNA. TRBV21-1 is reported as a pseudogene. The CDR3 is 19 amino acids. In nucleotides, the CDR3 is TGTGCCAGCAGCAACCTTCTCGGGATTCGGGTGAATGGGACCTACGAGCAGTACTTC. Encoded protein: CASSNLLGIRVNGTYEQYF.

This rearrangement joins TRBV9 to TRBJ2-2; D might be TRBD1 (5 bases). Germline CDR1 reads SGDLS; CDR2 reads YYNGEE. The ends were cut back, 6 bases at V and 4 bases at J, with 16 bases in the middle. CDR3 length equals 15 residues. This CDR3 is CASNLGRASTGELFF. CDR3 in DNA: TGTGCCAGCAATCTCGGCAGGGCCAGCACCGGGGAGCTGTTTTTT.

The chain recombines TRBV6-5 with TRBJ2-7, with 12 bases that match TRBD1. This CDR3 is 15 amino acids long. Germline assignment: CDR1 MNHEY and CDR2 SVGAGI. V trimming: 5 bases; J trimming: 2 bases; junction bases outside the gene matches: 4. Written as DNA, the CDR3 is TGTGCCAGCAGTCAGGGACAGGGGGCGACCTACGAGCAGTACTTC. It encodes CASSQGQGATYEQYF.

This chain uses TRBV3-1 (or the pseudogene TRBV3-2) with TRBJ1-1; D might be TRBD1 (5 bases). Trimming pared 5 bases from V and 1 base from J, leaving 8 bases between. Germline V lookup: CDR1 LGHDT, CDR2 YNNKEL (reference sequence). This CDR3 contains 13 residues. The CDR3 protein is CASSGQKNTEAFF. The CDR3 DNA sequence: TGTGCCAGCAGCGGACAAAAGAACACTGAAGCTTTCTTT.

The chain recombines TRBV11-2 with TRBJ2-3; D might be TRBD1 (5 bases). The CDR3 has 17 amino acids. CDR1 and CDR2 (germline): SGHAT, FQNNGV. V was cut by 3 bases and J by 0 bases, with 16 bases left in between. This CDR3 is CASSLGLGRPSTDTQYF. CDR3 sequence (DNA): TGTGCCAGCAGCTTGGGGTTGGGGCGCCCCAGCACAGATACGCAGTATTTT. Full variable domain (remainder filled in from reference TRBV11-2 and TRBJ2-3): EAGVAQSPRYKIIEKRQSVAFWCNPISGHATLYWYQQILGQGPKLLIQFQNNGVVDDSQLPKDRFSAERLKGVDSTLKIQPAKLEDSAVYLCASSLGLGRPSTDTQYFGPGTRLTVL.

The chain couples TRBV7-8 to TRBJ1-1; TRBD1 is a possible D gene (5 bases). This CDR3 is built from 13 residues. In germline, CDR1 is SGHVS, CDR2 FQNEAQ. V was pared by 5 bases and J by 6 bases, with 13 bases between. The CDR3 sequence: CASSPLRVSEAFF. The CDR3 DNA is TGTGCCAGCAGCCCCCTCAGGGTATCTGAAGCTTTCTTT.

The chain recombines TRBV11-2 with TRBJ2-3; the D gene is possibly TRBD2 (5 bases). Per the germline V gene, CDR1 is SGHAT and CDR2 is FQNNGV. CDR3 size: 15 residues. V lost 3 bases, J lost 4 bases, and 14 bases lay in between. CDR3: CASSFYGGGSDTQYF. Written as DNA, the CDR3 is TGTGCCAGCAGCTTTTATGGAGGCGGGTCAGATACGCAGTATTTT. The whole variable domain, filled in from reference TRBV11-2 and TRBJ2-3, reads EAGVAQSPRYKIIEKRQSVAFWCNPISGHATLYWYQQILGQGPKLLIQFQNNGVVDDSQLPKDRFSAERLKGVDSTLKIQPAKLEDSAVYLCASSFYGGGSDTQYFGPGTRLTVL.

The CDR3 nucleotides are TGTGCCAGTAGTATCACCCTAGCGGGAGGGCCCCGGGAGCAGTTCTTC. Its protein is CASSITLAGGPREQFF. The chain carries TRBV19 and TRBJ2-1, with 12 bases lining up with TRBD2. This CDR3 contains 16 residues. Germline V gene lookup returns CDR1 LNHDA and CDR2 SQIVND (reference sequence). With 3 bases clipped from V and 10 bases from J, the junction kept 10 bases outside the gene matches. Full variable domain (remainder filled in from reference TRBV19 and TRBJ2-1): DGGITQSPKYLFRKEGQNVTLSCEQNLNHDAMYWYRQDPGQGLRLIYYSQIVNDFQKGDIAEGYSVSREKKESFPLTVTSAQKNPTAFYLCASSITLAGGPREQFFGPGTRLTVL.